The clone carrying this TCR beta chain appeared a few times. The antigen is unknown. This CDR3 has 13 residues. Germline values: CDR1 SGHDN, CDR2 FVKESK. Trimming shortened V by 0 bases and J by 9 bases, and 9 bases separated the two germline ends. The data were obtained in a study of identical twins. Broader study findings: Instead of following the same donors, the conclusions were based on cross-sectional statistical analysis. Invariant cells of the MAIT and iNKT types might have partly distorted the zero-insertion analyses. Excess sharing between twins was weaker in beta out-of-frame sequences. Insertions were reduced in abundant cord blood beta clonotypes but not in memory repertoires.

One entry per CDR3 protein, called by TCRdb with MiXCR from the 5' RACE reads. This sample has roughly 690,000 distinct CDR3 sequences, with around 6% found just once. The chain recombines TRBV14 with TRBJ2-1; D uncertain. The sequence was collected from a young man in good health. The specimen was naive T cells sorted from blood. The CDR3 DNA reads as TGTGCCAGCAGCCAAGATCCGACTGGTGAGCAGTTCTTC. The encoded protein is CASSQDPTGEQFF.